This T cell receptor (beta chain) comes out of a study of T-cell reconstitution after alpha-beta-depleted transplantation in children. Study-wide points: Once a year had passed after transplant, T-cell counts and diversity came mostly from newly produced T cells.

Germline V gene sequence: CDR1 DFQATT, CDR2 SNEGSKA (reference sequence). This CDR3 has 11 amino acids. The V end was cut by 3 bases, the J end by 0 bases, with 3 bases between. A library of TCRbeta sequences, prepared with unique molecular identifiers, was generated. TCRdb independently ran MiXCR on the PCR reads; one entry per CDR3 protein. This table holds nearly 250,000 distinct CDR3 sequences, 6.5% to 9% found once. This clonotype was counted many times. What it recognizes is unknown. V is TRBV20-1 and J is TRBJ2-7; D unclear. Sequenced here: PBMCs, mostly from graft donor cells, sampled 180 days after TCRalphabeta/CD19-depleted stem cell transplant. This TCR was recovered from a male patient between 5 and 17 years old who had a stem cell transplant for acute lymphoblastic leukemia, so the T cells may come from the graft donor. The CDR3 coding sequence is TGCAGTGCTAGCAGCTCCTACGAGCAGTACTTC. This codes for CSASSSYEQYF.